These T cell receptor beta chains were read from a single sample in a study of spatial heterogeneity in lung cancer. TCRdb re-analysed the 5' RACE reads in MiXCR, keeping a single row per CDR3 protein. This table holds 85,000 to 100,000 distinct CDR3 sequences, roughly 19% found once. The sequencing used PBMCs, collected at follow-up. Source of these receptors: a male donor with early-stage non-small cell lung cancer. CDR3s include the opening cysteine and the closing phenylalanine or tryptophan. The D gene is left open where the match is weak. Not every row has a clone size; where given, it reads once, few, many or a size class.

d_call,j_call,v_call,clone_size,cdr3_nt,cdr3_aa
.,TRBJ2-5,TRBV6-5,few,TGTGCCAGCAGTTACTCGACTCCAGAAGAGACCCAGTACTTC,CASSYSTPEETQYF
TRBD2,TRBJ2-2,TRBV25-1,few,TGTGCCAGCAGTGAGCAACTAGCGGACACCGGGGAGCTGTTTTTT,CASSEQLADTGELFF
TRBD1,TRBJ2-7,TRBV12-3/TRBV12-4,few,TGTGCCAGCAGCAGATCCGGGACAGGGGCCTCAATAGCTTACGAGCAGTACTTC,CASSRSGTGASIAYEQYF
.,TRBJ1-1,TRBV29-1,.,TGCAGCGGAGGGAGCTTGGTCACTGAAGCTTTCTTT,CSGGSLVTEAFF
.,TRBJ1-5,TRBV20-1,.,TGCAGTGCCCTTCCTCCCGGGGGCAATCAGCCCCAGCATTTT,CSALPPGGNQPQHF
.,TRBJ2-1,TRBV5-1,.,TGCGCCAGCAGCTCCAGACAGAACAATGAGCAGTTCTTC,CASSSRQNNEQFF
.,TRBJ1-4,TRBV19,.,TGTGCCAGTAGTTGGCTTGATGAAAAACTGTTTTTT,CASSWLDEKLFF
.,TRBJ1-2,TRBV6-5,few,TGTGCCAGCAGTCTCCAGGGGAGTCCTGGCTACACCTTC,CASSLQGSPGYTF
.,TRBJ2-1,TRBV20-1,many,TGCAGTGCTGGGGTCTCCTATGCTAATGAGCAGTTCTTC,CSAGVSYANEQFF
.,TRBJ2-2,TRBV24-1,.,TGTGCCACCAGTGACCGGGGGCCCCGGGGGAACACCGGGGAGCTGTTTTTT,CATSDRGPRGNTGELFF
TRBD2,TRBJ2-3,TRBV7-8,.,TGTGCCAGCAGGTTATTCAGCGGGAGAGTAACCACAGATACGCAGTATTTT,CASRLFSGRVTTDTQYF
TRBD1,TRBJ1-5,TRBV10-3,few,TGTGCCATCAGTGAAGGACAGGGGGTTAGCAATCAGCCCCAGCATTTT,CAISEGQGVSNQPQHF
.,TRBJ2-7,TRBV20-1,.,TGCAGTGCTAGAGAAGCAGGTCGGTTCTCCTACGAGCAGTACTTC,CSAREAGRFSYEQYF
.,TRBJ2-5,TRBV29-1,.,TGCAGCGTTGATATGGGGAGTCTGGAGACCCAGTACTTC,CSVDMGSLETQYF
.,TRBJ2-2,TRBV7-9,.,TGTGCCAGCAGCTACAAGTCCAACACCGGGGAGCTGTTTTTT,CASSYKSNTGELFF
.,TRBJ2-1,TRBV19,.,TGTGCCAGTAGTAGGGCAGGCGCGACCTACAATGAGCAGTTCTTC,CASSRAGATYNEQFF
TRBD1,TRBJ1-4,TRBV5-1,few,TGCGCCAGCAGCGGTGGTCACGGGACAGTGAATGAAAAACTGTTTTTT,CASSGGHGTVNEKLFF
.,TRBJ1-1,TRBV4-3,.,TGCGCCAGCAGCCAAGAGGCCGCCGTCTACACTGAAGCTTTCTTT,CASSQEAAVYTEAFF
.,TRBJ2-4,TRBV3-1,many,TGTGCCAGCAGCCAAGAAGGGGGTAGGGCCAAAAACATTCAGTACTTC,CASSQEGGRAKNIQYF
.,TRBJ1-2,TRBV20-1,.,TGCAGTGCTCTTACAGGGAATGCTAACTATGGCTACACCTTC,CSALTGNANYGYTF
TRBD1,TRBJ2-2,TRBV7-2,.,TGTGCCAGCAACCGGGACAGACACACCGGGGAGCTGTTTTTT,CASNRDRHTGELFF
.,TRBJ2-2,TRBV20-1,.,TGCAGTGCCCCAGGACAGAACACCGGGGAGCTGTTTTTT,CSAPGQNTGELFF
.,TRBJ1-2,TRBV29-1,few,TGCAGCGTTGTCCGGACTCCAGAAGATGGCTACACCTTC,CSVVRTPEDGYTF
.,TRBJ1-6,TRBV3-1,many,TGTGCCAGCAGCCGGACAGCCTATAATTCACCCCTCCACTTT,CASSRTAYNSPLHF
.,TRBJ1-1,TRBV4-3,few,TGCGCCAGCAGCCAAGATTGGGGGAGCACTGAAGCTTTCTTT,CASSQDWGSTEAFF
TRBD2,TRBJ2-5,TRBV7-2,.,TGTGCCAGCAGCTTAACTAGCGGGGGGGCGACCCAGTACTTC,CASSLTSGGATQYF
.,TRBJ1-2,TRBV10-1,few,TGCGCCAGCAGTGTGGACAGAAACTATGGCTACACCTTC,CASSVDRNYGYTF
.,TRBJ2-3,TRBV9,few,TGTGCCAGCAGCGCCGCGGGACAGCTCGTTAGCACAGATACGCAGTATTTT,CASSAAGQLVSTDTQYF
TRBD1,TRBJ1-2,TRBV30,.,TGTGCCTGGAGTCAACAGGGGAACTATGGCTACACCTTC,CAWSQQGNYGYTF
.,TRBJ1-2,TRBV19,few,TGTGCCAGTCTTGGAGGGGGACTCTATGGCTACACCTTC,CASLGGGLYGYTF
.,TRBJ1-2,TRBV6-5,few,TGTGCCAGCAGCAAGACAAGGGCCGGCGGGGGCTACACCTTC,CASSKTRAGGGYTF
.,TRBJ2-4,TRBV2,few,TGTGCCAGCAGTTTACCTTTAGCCAAAAACATTCAGTACTTC,CASSLPLAKNIQYF
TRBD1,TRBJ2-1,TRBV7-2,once,TGTGCCAGCAGCTTAACGGGAGGACAGGGGTTTATTGAGCAGTTCTTC,CASSLTGGQGFIEQFF
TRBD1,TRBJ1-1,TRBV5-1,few,TGCGCCAGCAGCAGAGGGACAGGGCCCATCACCACTGAAGCTTTCTTT,CASSRGTGPITTEAFF
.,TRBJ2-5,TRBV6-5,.,TGTGCCAGCAGACTACAAGAGACCCAGTACTTC,CASRLQETQYF
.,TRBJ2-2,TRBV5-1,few,TGCGCCAGCAGCTACGCCGGGGAGCTGTTTTTT,CASSYAGELFF
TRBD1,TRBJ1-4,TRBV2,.,TGTGCCAGCACCAGACAGCAGGGGGTAAATGAAAAACTGTTTTTT,CASTRQQGVNEKLFF
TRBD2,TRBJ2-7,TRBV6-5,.,TGTGCCAGCAGTAACTTTGGCGGGAGAACGGGAGAGCAGTACTTC,CASSNFGGRTGEQYF
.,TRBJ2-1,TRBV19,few,TGTGCCAGTAGTATAGATCGACGGGAGAGGGGCCTCAATGAGCAGTTCTTC,CASSIDRRERGLNEQFF
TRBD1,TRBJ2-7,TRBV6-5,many,TGTGCCAGCAGTACGACAGGGGGCCCCTACGAGCAGTACTTC,CASSTTGGPYEQYF
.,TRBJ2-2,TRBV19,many,TGTGCCAGTAGTATAGGAACGGGTTCGAACACCGGGGAGCTGTTTTTT,CASSIGTGSNTGELFF
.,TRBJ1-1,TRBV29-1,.,TGCAGCGTTGATAGGGGGGCCACTGAAGCTTTCTTT,CSVDRGATEAFF
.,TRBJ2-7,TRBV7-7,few,TGTGCCAGCAGAACAACCGGGAAAACCTACGAGCAGTACTTC,CASRTTGKTYEQYF
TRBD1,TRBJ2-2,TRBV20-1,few,TGCAGTGCTGTTGCCGCGGGACAGGGCCCCGGGGAGCTGTTTTTT,CSAVAAGQGPGELFF
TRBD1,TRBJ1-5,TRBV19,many,TGTGCCAGTAGTTCACGGACAGGGGGGAATAGCAATCAGCCCCAGCATTTT,CASSSRTGGNSNQPQHF